Listed below are T cell receptor beta chains from one sample, sequenced in a study of blood T cell repertoires in COVID-19. Assay: immunoSEQ multiplex PCR; the TCRdb copy retains only in-frame clones and omits some. The top ten hold over 0.9% of the sample, which has roughly 380,000 clones, 88% seen once. The sample comprised PBMCs or T cells enriched from blood (not recorded which). Every receptor here comes from a woman under 40 who had been exposed to COVID-19. CDR3s leave out the opening cysteine and the closing phenylalanine or tryptophan. The order of the fields is J gene, V gene, D gene, CDR3 protein. The D gene is left open where the match is weak.

TRBJ1-2 TRBV10-2 TRBD1 ASSEIQGGYT
TRBJ1-2 TRBV5-1 - ASSLSGYGYT
TRBJ2-7 TRBV5-6 TRBD2 ASSHTRLAGGYEQY
TRBJ1-1 TRBV29-1 TRBD1 SASPGQTKAF
TRBJ1-2 TRBV12-3/TRBV12-4 TRBD1 ASSLDRGHGYT
TRBJ1-2 TRBV5-8 - ASTPRGIDYGYT
TRBJ2-1 TRBV3-1/TRBV3-2 TRBD2 ASSQDFSAGRRYNEQF
TRBJ2-1 TRBV12-5 - ASGLRGEQF
TRBJ2-1 TRBV5-1 TRBD1 ASSTGDLNEQF
TRBJ1-2 TRBV2 - ASSSTELYGYT
TRBJ1-2 TRBV2 - ASPAGSANYGYT
TRBJ1-6 TRBV27 - ASTDRGYNSPLH
TRBJ2-7 TRBV9 - ASSQMGGPLGEQY
TRBJ1-4 TRBV27 - ASSPSSGTNEKLF
TRBJ2-7 TRBV6-5 TRBD1 ASSYSGTEPYEQY
TRBJ1-2 TRBV12-3/TRBV12-4 - ASKRVRGYGYT
TRBJ1-5 TRBV20-1 - SVLDQPQH
TRBJ2-1 TRBV29-1 - SVEDEAVIYNEQF
TRBJ2-3 TRBV5-1 TRBD1 ASSLAGDRATDTQY
TRBJ1-2 TRBV7-3 TRBD1 ASSYAPGDRVYGYT
TRBJ2-3 TRBV5-6 TRBD2 APRGAGRPPDTQY
TRBJ2-5 TRBV19 TRBD1 ASSGTGQETQY
TRBJ2-3 TRBV11-2 TRBD2 ASSLGSAAGRATDTQY
TRBJ2-1 TRBV6-6 TRBD2 ASSRPGGSSFTSSYNEQF
TRBJ1-3 TRBV11-2 - ASSPGGGGNTIY
TRBJ2-1 TRBV19 - ASSIDRAWGHSYNEQF
TRBJ1-5 TRBV3-1/TRBV3-2 - ASSQGRLPNQPQH
TRBJ2-7 TRBV18 TRBD2 ASSQAGVQYEQY
TRBJ2-7 TRBV6-5 - ASSKGGASGYEQY
TRBJ2-6 TRBV2 - ASRLEYSGANVLT
TRBJ1-1 TRBV11-3 - ASTLRDTMNTEAF
TRBJ1-5 TRBV11-2 TRBD1 ASSLGDRNQPQH
TRBJ1-4 TRBV5-1 - ASSLDGGAVEKLF
TRBJ2-7 TRBV7-9 - ASSLLQAYEQY
TRBJ2-1 TRBV10-1 TRBD2 ASRAGLAGGEGNEQF
TRBJ1-4 TRBV28 TRBD1 ASSPGTGVKLF
TRBJ2-7 TRBV5-1 TRBD2 ASSPLLAGDSEQY
TRBJ2-7 TRBV5-5 - ASSFRRSTYEQY
TRBJ1-2 TRBV19 TRBD1 ASSPTGASYGYT